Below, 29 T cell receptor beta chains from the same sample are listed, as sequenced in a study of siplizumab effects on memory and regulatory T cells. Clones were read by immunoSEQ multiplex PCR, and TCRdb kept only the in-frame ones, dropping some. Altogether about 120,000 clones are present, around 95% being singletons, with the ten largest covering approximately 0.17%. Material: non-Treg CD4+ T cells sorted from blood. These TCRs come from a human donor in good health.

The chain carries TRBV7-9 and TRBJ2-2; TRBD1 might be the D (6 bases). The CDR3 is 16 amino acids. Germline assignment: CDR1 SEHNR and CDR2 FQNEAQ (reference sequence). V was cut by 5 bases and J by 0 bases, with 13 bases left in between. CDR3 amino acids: CASSPTGISNTGELFF. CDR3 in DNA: TGTGCCAGCAGCCCGACAGGAATCTCGAACACCGGGGAGCTGTTTTTT.

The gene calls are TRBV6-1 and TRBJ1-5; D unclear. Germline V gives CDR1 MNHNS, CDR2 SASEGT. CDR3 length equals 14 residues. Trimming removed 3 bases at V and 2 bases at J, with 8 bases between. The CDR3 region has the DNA TGTGCCAGCAGTGAGGCGGGAGGCAATCAGCCCCAGCATTTT. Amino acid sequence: CASSEAGGNQPQHF.

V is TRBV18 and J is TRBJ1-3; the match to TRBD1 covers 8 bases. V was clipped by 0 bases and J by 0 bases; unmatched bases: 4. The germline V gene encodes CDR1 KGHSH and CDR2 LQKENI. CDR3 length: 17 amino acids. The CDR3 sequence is CASSPPSGTGSGNTIYF. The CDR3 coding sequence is TGTGCCAGCTCACCACCGTCAGGGACAGGCTCTGGAAACACCATATATTTT.

CDR3 region: CASSPGTSGGSYEQYF. The CDR3 bases are TGTGCCAGCAGCCCAGGGACTAGCGGGGGTTCCTACGAGCAGTACTTC. The chain combines TRBV9 with TRBJ2-7, with 14 bases lining up with TRBD2. J was trimmed by 1 base and V by 4 bases; bases with no gene match: 4. Germline values: CDR1 SGDLS, CDR2 YYNGEE. CDR3 length: 16 residues.

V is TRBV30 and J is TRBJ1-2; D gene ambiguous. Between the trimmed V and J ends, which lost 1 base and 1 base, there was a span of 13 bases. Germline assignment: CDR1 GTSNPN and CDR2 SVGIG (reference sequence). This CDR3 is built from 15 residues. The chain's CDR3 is CAWSGYSNYNYGYTF. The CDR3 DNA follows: TGTGCCTGGAGTGGTTACAGCAACTATAACTATGGCTACACCTTC.

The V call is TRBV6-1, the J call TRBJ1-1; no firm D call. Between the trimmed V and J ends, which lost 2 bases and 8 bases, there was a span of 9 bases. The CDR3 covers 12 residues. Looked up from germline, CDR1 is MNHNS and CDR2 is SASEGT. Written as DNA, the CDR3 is TGTGCCAGCAGTGAACGGGCAGGAGAAGCTTTCTTT. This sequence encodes CASSERAGEAFF.

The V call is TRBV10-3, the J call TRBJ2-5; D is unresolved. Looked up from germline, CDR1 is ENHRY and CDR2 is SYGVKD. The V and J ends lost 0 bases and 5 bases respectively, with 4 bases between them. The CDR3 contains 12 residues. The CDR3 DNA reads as TGTGCCATCAGTGAGTCGGGGGAGACCCAGTACTTC. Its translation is CAISESGETQYF.

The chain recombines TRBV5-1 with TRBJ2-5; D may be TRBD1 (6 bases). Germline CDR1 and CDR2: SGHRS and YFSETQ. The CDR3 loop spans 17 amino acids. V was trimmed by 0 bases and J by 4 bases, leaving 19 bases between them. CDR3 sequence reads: CASSLGDGTSKRETQYF. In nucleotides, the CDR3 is TGCGCCAGCAGCTTGGGGGACGGGACATCTAAGAGAGAGACCCAGTACTTC.

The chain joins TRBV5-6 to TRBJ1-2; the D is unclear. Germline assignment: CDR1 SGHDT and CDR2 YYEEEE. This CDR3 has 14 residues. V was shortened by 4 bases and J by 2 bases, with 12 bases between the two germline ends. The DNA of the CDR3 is TGTGCCAGCAGCAGTGGACGGCGGAACTATGGCTACACCTTC. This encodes CASSSGRRNYGYTF.

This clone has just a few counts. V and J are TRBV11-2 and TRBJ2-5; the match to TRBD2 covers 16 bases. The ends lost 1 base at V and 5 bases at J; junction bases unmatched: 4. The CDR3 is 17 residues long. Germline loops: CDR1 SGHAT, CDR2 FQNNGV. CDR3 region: CASSLVGTSGGAETQYF. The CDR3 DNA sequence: TGTGCCAGCAGCTTAGTTGGGACTAGCGGGGGGGCCGAGACCCAGTACTTC.

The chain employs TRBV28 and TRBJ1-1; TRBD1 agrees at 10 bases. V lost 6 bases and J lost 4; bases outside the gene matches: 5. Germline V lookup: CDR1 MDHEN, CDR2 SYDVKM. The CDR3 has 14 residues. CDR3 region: CASRTGGTGTEAFF. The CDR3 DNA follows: TGTGCCAGCAGGACAGGGGGCACGGGCACTGAAGCTTTCTTT.

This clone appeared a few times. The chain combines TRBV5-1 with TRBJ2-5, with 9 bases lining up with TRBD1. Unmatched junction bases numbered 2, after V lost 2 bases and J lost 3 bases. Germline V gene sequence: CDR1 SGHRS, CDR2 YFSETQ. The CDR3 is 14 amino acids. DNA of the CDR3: TGCGCCAGCAGCTTCGGGACAGGGAAAGAGACCCAGTACTTC. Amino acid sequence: CASSFGTGKETQYF.

The CDR3 sequence: CASSLGRGSTGELFF. The DNA for the CDR3 is TGTGCCAGCAGCTTGGGCAGGGGTAGCACCGGGGAGCTGTTTTTT. The gene calls are TRBV5-6 and TRBJ2-2; D is possibly TRBD1 (6 bases). The CDR3 is 15 residues long. Deletions cut 0 bases from V and 4 bases from J, with 10 bases between. Looked up from germline, CDR1 is SGHDT and CDR2 is YYEEEE.

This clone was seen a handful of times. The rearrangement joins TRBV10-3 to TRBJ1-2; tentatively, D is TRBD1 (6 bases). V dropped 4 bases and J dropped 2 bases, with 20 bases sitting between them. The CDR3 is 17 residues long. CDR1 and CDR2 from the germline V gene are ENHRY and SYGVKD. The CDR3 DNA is TGTGCCATCAGTGGGGGTTGGGCAGGGGACGAGAACTATGGCTACACCTTC. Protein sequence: CAISGGWAGDENYGYTF.

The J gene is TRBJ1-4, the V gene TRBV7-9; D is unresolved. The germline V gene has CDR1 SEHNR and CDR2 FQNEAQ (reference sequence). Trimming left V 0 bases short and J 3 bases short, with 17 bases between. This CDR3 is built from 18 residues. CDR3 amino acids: CASSLAWTQSGANEKLFF. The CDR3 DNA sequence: TGTGCCAGCAGCTTAGCGTGGACCCAGTCAGGAGCTAATGAAAAACTGTTTTTT.

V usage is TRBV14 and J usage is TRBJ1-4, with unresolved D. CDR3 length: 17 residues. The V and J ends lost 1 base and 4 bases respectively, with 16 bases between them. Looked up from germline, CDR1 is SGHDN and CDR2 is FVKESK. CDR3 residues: CASSQGLWASHNEKLFF. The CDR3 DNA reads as TGTGCCAGCAGCCAAGGGCTGTGGGCATCGCATAATGAAAAACTGTTTTTT.

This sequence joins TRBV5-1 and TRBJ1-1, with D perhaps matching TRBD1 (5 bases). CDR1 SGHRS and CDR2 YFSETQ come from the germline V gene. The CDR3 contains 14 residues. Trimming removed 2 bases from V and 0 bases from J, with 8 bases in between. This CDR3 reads CASSFRDLNTEAFF. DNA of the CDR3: TGCGCCAGCAGCTTCAGGGACCTGAACACTGAAGCTTTCTTT.

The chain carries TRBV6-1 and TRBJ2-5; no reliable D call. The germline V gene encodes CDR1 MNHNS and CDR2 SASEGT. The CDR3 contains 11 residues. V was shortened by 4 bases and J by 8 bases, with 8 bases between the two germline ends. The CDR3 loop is CASSGLNTQYF. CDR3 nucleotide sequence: TGTGCCAGCAGTGGCCTTAACACCCAGTACTTC.

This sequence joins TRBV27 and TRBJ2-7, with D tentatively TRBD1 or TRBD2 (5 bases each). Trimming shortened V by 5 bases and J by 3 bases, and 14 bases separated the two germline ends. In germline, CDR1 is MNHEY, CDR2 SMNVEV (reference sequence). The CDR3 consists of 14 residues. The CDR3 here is CASSLGPKLYEQYF. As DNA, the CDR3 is TGTGCCAGCAGTCTGGGACCAAAGCTCTACGAGCAGTACTTC.

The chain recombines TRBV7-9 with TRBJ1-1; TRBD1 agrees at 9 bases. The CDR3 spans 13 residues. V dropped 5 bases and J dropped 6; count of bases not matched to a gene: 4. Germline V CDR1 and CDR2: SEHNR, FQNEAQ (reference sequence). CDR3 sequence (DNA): TGTGCCAGCAGCGGACGACAGGGGGCTGAAGCTTTCTTT. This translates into CASSGRQGAEAFF.

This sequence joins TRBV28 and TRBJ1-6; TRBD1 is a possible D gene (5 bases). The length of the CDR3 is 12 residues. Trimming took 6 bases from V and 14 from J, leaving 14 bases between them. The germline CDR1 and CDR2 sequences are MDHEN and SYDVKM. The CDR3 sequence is CASSSREFALHF. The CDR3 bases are TGTGCCAGCAGCTCCAGGGAATTTGCCCTCCACTTT.

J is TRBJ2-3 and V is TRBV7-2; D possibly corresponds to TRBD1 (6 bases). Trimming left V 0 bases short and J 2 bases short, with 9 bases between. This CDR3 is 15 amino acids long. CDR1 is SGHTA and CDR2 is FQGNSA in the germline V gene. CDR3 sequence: CASSLAGGPTDTQYF. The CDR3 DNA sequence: TGTGCCAGCAGCTTAGCAGGGGGACCCACAGATACGCAGTATTTT.

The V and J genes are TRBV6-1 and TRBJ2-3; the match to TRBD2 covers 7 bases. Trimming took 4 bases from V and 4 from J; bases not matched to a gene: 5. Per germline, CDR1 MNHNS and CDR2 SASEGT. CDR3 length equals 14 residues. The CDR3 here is CASSVLAGADTQYF. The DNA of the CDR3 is TGTGCCAGCAGTGTTTTAGCGGGCGCAGATACGCAGTATTTT.

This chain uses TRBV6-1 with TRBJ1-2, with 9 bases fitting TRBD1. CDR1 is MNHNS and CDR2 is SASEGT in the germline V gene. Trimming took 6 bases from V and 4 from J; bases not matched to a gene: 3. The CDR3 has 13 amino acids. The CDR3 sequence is CASSPTGGYGYTF. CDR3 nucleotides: TGTGCCAGCAGCCCGACAGGGGGCTATGGCTACACCTTC.

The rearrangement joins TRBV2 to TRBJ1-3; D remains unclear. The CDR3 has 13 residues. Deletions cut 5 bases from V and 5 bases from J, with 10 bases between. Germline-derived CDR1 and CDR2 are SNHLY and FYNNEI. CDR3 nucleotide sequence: TGTGCCAGCAGTTTTGACACCAGAAACACCATATATTTT. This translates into CASSFDTRNTIYF.

This CDR3 reads CASSPVRQGYEQYF. The CDR3 nucleotides are TGTGCCAGCAGCCCCGTTAGGCAGGGCTACGAGCAGTACTTC. V usage is TRBV9 and J usage is TRBJ2-7, with D tentatively TRBD1 (5 bases). The V gene lost 4 bases and the J gene lost 3 bases, with 14 bases spanning the gap. The CDR3 is made up of 14 amino acids. In germline, CDR1 is SGDLS, CDR2 YYNGEE.

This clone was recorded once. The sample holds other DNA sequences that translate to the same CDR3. CDR3 residues: CSAGTYYEQYF. In nucleotides, the CDR3 is TGCAGTGCCGGGACTTACTACGAGCAGTACTTC. V is TRBV20-1 and J is TRBJ2-7; a possible D gene is TRBD2 (6 bases). Trimming shortened V by 6 bases and J by 3 bases, and 9 bases separated the two germline ends. Germline assignment: CDR1 DFQATT and CDR2 SNEGSKA (reference sequence). This CDR3 region has 11 residues.

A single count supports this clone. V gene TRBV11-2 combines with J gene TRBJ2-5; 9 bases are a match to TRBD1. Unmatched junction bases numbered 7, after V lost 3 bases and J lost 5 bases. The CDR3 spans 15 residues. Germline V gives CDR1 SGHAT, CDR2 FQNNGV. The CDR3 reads CASSFRQGGRETQYF. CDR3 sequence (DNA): TGTGCCAGCAGCTTCCGACAGGGGGGGAGGGAGACCCAGTACTTC.

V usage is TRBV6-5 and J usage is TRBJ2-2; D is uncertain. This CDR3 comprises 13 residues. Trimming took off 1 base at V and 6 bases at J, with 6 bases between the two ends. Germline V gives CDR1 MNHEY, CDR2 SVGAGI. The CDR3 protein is CASSYFLAGELFF. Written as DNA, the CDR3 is TGTGCCAGCAGTTACTTCCTCGCCGGGGAGCTGTTTTTT.